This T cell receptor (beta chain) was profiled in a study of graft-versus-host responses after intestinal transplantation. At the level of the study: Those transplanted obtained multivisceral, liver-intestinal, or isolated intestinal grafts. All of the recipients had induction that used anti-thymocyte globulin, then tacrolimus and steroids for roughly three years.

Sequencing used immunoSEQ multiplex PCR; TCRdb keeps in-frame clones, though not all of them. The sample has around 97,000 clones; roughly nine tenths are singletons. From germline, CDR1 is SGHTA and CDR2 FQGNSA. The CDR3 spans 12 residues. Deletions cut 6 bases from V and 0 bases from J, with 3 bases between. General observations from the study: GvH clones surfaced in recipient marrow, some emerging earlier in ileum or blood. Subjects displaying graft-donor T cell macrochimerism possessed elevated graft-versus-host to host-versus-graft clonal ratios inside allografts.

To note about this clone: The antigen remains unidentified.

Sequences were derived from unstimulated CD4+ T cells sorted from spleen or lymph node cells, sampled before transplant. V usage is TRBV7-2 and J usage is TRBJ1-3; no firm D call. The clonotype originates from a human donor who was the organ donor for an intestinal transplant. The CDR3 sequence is CASSLSGNTIYF. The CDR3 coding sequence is TGTGCCAGCAGTCTCTCTGGAAACACCATATATTTT.